These T cell receptor beta chains were read from a single sample in a study of shared clonotypes between healthy human individuals. Some clones are missing from TCRdb's copy, which holds only in-frame ones; the method was immunoSEQ multiplex PCR. The sample shows roughly 2.1 million clones, about 92% of them seen only once. Input material: naive CD8+ T cells from PBMCs. All receptors derive from a man aged 18 to 29 in good health. Some clones in this sample may be carry-over from other donors' samples. Both conserved end residues are part of each CDR3. Fields, in order: V gene, J gene, CDR3 protein.

>TRBV29-1|TRBJ1-2
CSDDRVYGYTF
>TRBV28|TRBJ2-2
CASQPLAVSTGELFF
>TRBV9|TRBJ2-1
CASSVVGGPGGEQFF
>TRBV27|TRBJ2-1
CASSLGLYNEQFF
>TRBV28|TRBJ2-5
CASSSPDRYGTQYF
>TRBV6-1|TRBJ2-2
CASRDGPNTGELFF
>TRBV7-3|TRBJ2-3
CASSLYGQNSDTQYF
>TRBV27|TRBJ1-5
CASSFHGQGNQPQHF
>TRBV28|TRBJ2-1
CASSWGVSEQFF
>TRBV4-1|TRBJ2-1
CASSQVGVEGQFF
>TRBV7-8|TRBJ1-4
CASSPHLIAEKLFF